Included here is one T cell receptor beta chain sequence, with context. Its antigen is unidentified. Donors were healthy HIV-negative adults without recently reported acute infections or vaccinations. Division of CD4+ cells produced a CD45RA+ naive subset and a CD45RA-negative memory subset. This record comes from a study of shared clonotypes between healthy human individuals. Overall study results and limits: Since donors were few, the genetic and exposure-history diversity represented was limited.

Deep was the level used in running the assay. Some clones are missing from TCRdb's copy, which holds only in-frame ones; the method was immunoSEQ multiplex PCR. The table has millions of clones, approximately 92% seen once; the top ten hold 0.13% to 0.15%. V was clipped by 2 bases and J by 2 bases; unmatched bases: 10. Germline V lookup: CDR1 SGHRS, CDR2 YFSETQ. The CDR3 extends over 17 amino acids. Sequenced input: naive CD4+ T cells sorted from blood. Subset described: CD45RA+ positively selected. The V gene is TRBV5-1, the J gene TRBJ2-1; 7 bases agree with TRBD1. This TCR was recovered from a man aged 18 to 29 in good health. The CDR3 nucleotides are TGCGCCAGCAGCTTTTCGACAGGGCTCGAAACCTACAATGAGCAGTTCTTC. It codes for CASSFSTGLETYNEQFF.